This T cell receptor (beta chain) was identified in a study of T cells after yellow fever vaccination. TCRdb processed the 5' RACE reads anew with MiXCR; each CDR3 protein has one entry. The data hold around 330,000 distinct CDR3 sequences, with around 3.6% observed a single time. Study results and caveats: A large majority of primary-vaccination clones showed up again after the booster (96% CD4, around 88% CD8). On re-exposure, the response was weaker but peaked faster, at day 5 versus 15.

This clonotype was seen a single time. Its antigen is unknown. The junction differs from germline at one of its ends, possibly a read error. The source of this sequence is a man between 18 and 35 years old who received the YFV17D yellow fever vaccine. This specimen was PBMCs, taken on the day of the yellow fever booster vaccination.

The CDR3 DNA is TGCGCCTGCAGCCAAGATGGATCTAGCGGGACCCCTAATGAGCAGTTCTTC. Translating gives CACSQDGSSGTPNEQFF. The chain joins TRBV4-3 to TRBJ2-1; 9 bases line up with TRBD2. The CDR3 spans 17 residues. Per germline, CDR1 LGHNA and CDR2 YSLEER.